A selection of T cell receptor beta chains follows, all from one sample in a study of T cells in localized non-small cell lung cancer. Method: immunoSEQ multiplex PCR; TCRdb's copy keeps in-frame clones and lacks some. The table has about 23,000 clones, about 86% seen once. Sequencing was performed on peripheral blood, taken before any cancer treatment. All receptors derive from a woman aged 35-75 years with stage I lung adenocarcinoma. Each CDR3 is given with its conserved first and last residue. D genes are given only for firm matches. Clone size is not always given. Where it is, it says once, few, many or a class for expanded clones.

size: NA; J: TRBJ1-2; D: TRBD1; V: TRBV6-6; CDR3: CASSHPGQRDGYTF; DNA: TGTGCCAGCAGTCACCCGGGACAGAGAGATGGCTACACCTTC
size: NA; J: TRBJ2-5; D: NA; V: TRBV5-8; CDR3: CASTPKAVKETQYF; DNA: TGTGCCAGCACCCCGAAGGCAGTAAAAGAGACCCAGTACTTC
size: NA; J: TRBJ1-2; D: NA; V: TRBV6-6; CDR3: CASTLGQGRYGYTF; DNA: TGTGCCAGCACCCTAGGGCAGGGGAGGTATGGCTACACCTTC
size: NA; J: TRBJ2-3; D: NA; V: TRBV29-1; CDR3: CSVSRGSETDTQYF; DNA: TGCAGCGTTTCTCGGGGAAGCGAGACAGATACGCAGTATTTT
size: NA; J: TRBJ2-3; D: NA; V: TRBV7-2; CDR3: CASSLEGGNTQYF; DNA: TGTGCCAGCAGCTTAGAAGGGGGGAATACGCAGTATTTT
size: NA; J: TRBJ2-3; D: NA; V: TRBV4-2; CDR3: CASSQGPVTDTQYF; DNA: TGTGCCAGCAGCCAAGGACCAGTCACAGATACGCAGTATTTT
size: NA; J: TRBJ2-3; D: TRBD2; V: TRBV5-1; CDR3: CASSRTSGGASISHF; DNA: TGCGCCAGCAGTCGTACTAGCGGGGGGGCTTCGATCTCGCATTTT
size: NA; J: TRBJ2-1; D: TRBD1; V: TRBV5-4; CDR3: CASGQGFYNEQFF; DNA: TGTGCCAGTGGACAGGGTTTCTACAATGAGCAGTTCTTC
size: NA; J: TRBJ1-1; D: NA; V: TRBV30; CDR3: CAWSVGAGETEAFF; DNA: TGTGCCTGGAGTGTAGGGGCAGGGGAGACTGAAGCTTTCTTT
size: NA; J: TRBJ2-5; D: NA; V: TRBV6-6; CDR3: CASRSTWTQYF; DNA: TGTGCCAGCAGGTCCACTTGGACCCAGTACTTC
size: NA; J: TRBJ2-3; D: NA; V: TRBV4-3; CDR3: CASSQGDRPDTQYF; DNA: TGCGCCAGCAGCCAAGGGGACCGGCCAGATACGCAGTATTTT
size: NA; J: TRBJ2-5; D: NA; V: TRBV5-1; CDR3: CASSLEGYDEETQYF; DNA: TGCGCCAGCAGCTTGGAAGGTTACGACGAAGAGACCCAGTACTTC
size: NA; J: TRBJ2-3; D: NA; V: TRBV18; CDR3: CASSPYPQGGSDTQYF; DNA: TGTGCCAGCTCACCGTACCCGCAGGGGGGGTCCGATACGCAGTATTTT
size: NA; J: TRBJ2-1; D: TRBD2; V: TRBV5-1; CDR3: CASSLSSGGAPEQFF; DNA: TGCGCCAGCAGCTTGTCTAGCGGGGGAGCCCCGGAGCAGTTCTTC
size: NA; J: TRBJ2-2; D: NA; V: TRBV6-4; CDR3: CASSDSSTGELFF; DNA: TGTGCCAGCAGTGACTCTAGCACCGGGGAGCTGTTTTTT
size: NA; J: TRBJ2-1; D: TRBD1; V: TRBV5-5; CDR3: CASSWDRNNEQFF; DNA: TGTGCCAGCAGCTGGGACAGGAACAATGAGCAGTTCTTC
size: NA; J: TRBJ2-7; D: NA; V: TRBV19; CDR3: CASRGGKSYEQYF; DNA: TGTGCCAGTAGAGGAGGGAAGAGCTACGAGCAGTACTTC
size: NA; J: TRBJ1-6; D: NA; V: TRBV29-1; CDR3: CSLLLGGGGNSPLHF; DNA: TGCAGCCTTCTCCTTGGAGGTGGAGGTAATTCACCCCTCCACTTT
size: NA; J: TRBJ2-7; D: TRBD1; V: TRBV18; CDR3: CASSPPTGVMSGEQYF; DNA: TGTGCCAGCTCACCCCCGACAGGGGTCATGTCTGGCGAGCAGTACTTC
size: few; J: TRBJ1-2; D: NA; V: TRBV4-3; CDR3: CASSASTGGVYGYTF; DNA: TGCGCCAGCAGTGCCAGTACAGGTGGAGTTTATGGCTACACCTTC
size: few; J: TRBJ1-1; D: TRBD1; V: TRBV2; CDR3: CASRPLTGYTEAFF; DNA: TGTGCCAGCAGACCCCTGACAGGGTATACTGAAGCTTTCTTT
size: NA; J: TRBJ1-6; D: NA; V: TRBV21-1; CDR3: CASRYPSSYNSPLHF; DNA: TGTGCCAGCAGATACCCGAGCTCCTATAATTCACCCCTCCACTTT
size: NA; J: TRBJ2-2; D: NA; V: TRBV5-6; CDR3: CASSLATTGELFF; DNA: TGTGCCAGCAGCTTGGCCACCACCGGGGAGCTGTTTTTT
size: NA; J: TRBJ1-5; D: NA; V: TRBV19; CDR3: CASKTGGMENNQPQHF; DNA: TGTGCCAGTAAGACAGGAGGGATGGAAAACAATCAGCCCCAGCATTTT
size: NA; J: TRBJ1-3; D: NA; V: TRBV9; CDR3: CASSGSGLIFSGNTIYF; DNA: TGTGCCAGCAGCGGGTCGGGACTCATTTTCTCTGGAAACACCATATATTTT
size: few; J: TRBJ2-1; D: TRBD1; V: TRBV28; CDR3: CASRHSGTAAEQFF; DNA: TGTGCCAGCAGACACTCCGGGACAGCAGCCGAGCAGTTCTTC
size: NA; J: TRBJ1-1; D: NA; V: TRBV19; CDR3: CASSQPGPNTEAFF; DNA: TGTGCCAGTAGTCAACCTGGACCTAACACTGAAGCTTTCTTT
size: NA; J: TRBJ2-7; D: NA; V: TRBV11-3; CDR3: CASSASGEQYF; DNA: TGTGCCAGCAGCGCTTCGGGCGAGCAGTACTTC
size: NA; J: TRBJ2-3; D: NA; V: TRBV9; CDR3: CASSVGAHPTDTQYF; DNA: TGTGCCAGCAGCGTGGGTGCGCACCCGACAGATACGCAGTATTTT
size: NA; J: TRBJ2-5; D: NA; V: TRBV7-9; CDR3: CASSLQGHPQETQYF; DNA: TGTGCCAGCAGCTTACAGGGACACCCCCAAGAGACCCAGTACTTC
size: once; J: TRBJ1-1; D: NA; V: TRBV21-1; CDR3: CASSIRTEAFF; DNA: TGTGCCAGCAGTATTCGCACTGAAGCTTTCTTT
size: NA; J: TRBJ1-1; D: TRBD1; V: TRBV6-1; CDR3: CASSRTGGRAEAFF; DNA: TGTGCCAGCAGCAGAACAGGGGGACGCGCTGAAGCTTTCTTT
size: NA; J: TRBJ2-7; D: NA; V: TRBV18; CDR3: CASSRRLYEQYF; DNA: TGTGCCAGCTCACGGCGGCTCTACGAGCAGTACTTC
size: few; J: TRBJ2-5; D: TRBD2; V: TRBV9; CDR3: CASSAGTIKETQYF; DNA: TGTGCCAGCAGCGCAGGGACTATAAAAGAGACCCAGTACTTC
size: once; J: TRBJ2-5; D: TRBD2; V: TRBV2; CDR3: CASSTTRTSGFIARETQYF; DNA: TGTGCCAGCAGTACTACCCGGACTAGCGGTTTCATCGCGCGAGAGACCCAGTACTTC
size: NA; J: TRBJ2-7; D: TRBD1; V: TRBV15; CDR3: CATSRADRRQGIYEQYF; DNA: TGTGCCACCAGCAGAGCAGATAGGAGACAGGGGATCTACGAGCAGTACTTC
size: NA; J: TRBJ1-6; D: NA; V: TRBV5-1; CDR3: CASSLEGFDSPLHF; DNA: TGCGCCAGCAGCTTAGAAGGGTTTGATTCACCCCTCCACTTT
size: NA; J: TRBJ2-5; D: TRBD1; V: TRBV5-5; CDR3: CASSGQGTRETQYF; DNA: TGTGCCAGCAGCGGACAGGGGACCCGAGAGACCCAGTACTTC
size: few; J: TRBJ1-6; D: NA; V: TRBV18; CDR3: CASSTGSNSPLHF; DNA: TGTGCCAGCTCGACGGGAAGTAATTCACCCCTCCACTTT
size: NA; J: TRBJ1-3; D: NA; V: TRBV10-3; CDR3: CAISESWGTGNTIYF; DNA: TGTGCCATCAGTGAGTCTTGGGGTACCGGAAACACCATATATTTT
size: NA; J: TRBJ2-5; D: NA; V: TRBV19; CDR3: CASSTLETQYF; DNA: TGTGCCAGTAGTACATTAGAGACCCAGTACTTC
size: NA; J: TRBJ1-2; D: NA; V: TRBV19; CDR3: CASSIVHRDRYGYTF; DNA: TGTGCCAGTAGTATAGTCCACAGGGATCGCTATGGCTACACCTTC
size: NA; J: TRBJ1-2; D: NA; V: TRBV7-8; CDR3: CASSLGQGSGYTF; DNA: TGTGCCAGCAGCTTAGGCCAGGGGAGTGGCTACACCTTC
size: NA; J: TRBJ1-5; D: NA; V: TRBV18; CDR3: CASSPPGYDNQPQHF; DNA: TGTGCCAGCTCACCACCTGGGTATGACAATCAGCCCCAGCATTTT